Described below is a single T cell receptor (beta chain) sequence and its context. Its target is unknown. This entry is derived from a study of T cell responses to AZD1222 COVID-19 vaccine. Study results and limitations: Repertoire collection took place solely once the T cell response had peaked. Females made up more of the donors, who were largely white British, and clonal diversity may have come out too low. The study identified only five to seven AZD1222 recipients as seropositive at baseline.

The table came from immunoSEQ multiplex PCR; TCRdb's copy has only in-frame clones and leaves some out. The top ten clones hold 1% to 1.5% of a sample with roughly 160,000 clones, just over 90% of them seen once. Second-dose intervals near 4 or 12 weeks were combined. The CDR3 covers 15 residues. Germline assignment: CDR1 MNHEY and CDR2 SMNVEV (reference sequence). The ends lost 5 bases at V and 2 bases at J; junction bases unmatched: 8. Sequencing used peripheral blood, obtained 28 days after the second AZD1222 dose. J is TRBJ2-7 and V is TRBV27; 8 bases align to TRBD1. This clonotype was obtained from an adult who received the AZD1222 COVID-19 vaccine. The CDR3 reads CASSPRQGYAYEQYF. DNA for the CDR3: TGTGCCAGCAGTCCGCGACAGGGGTACGCCTACGAGCAGTACTTC.